A selection of T cell receptor beta chains follows, all from one sample in a study of CD4 T cells in relation to SARS-CoV-2 and coronaviruses. No antigen is known for these receptors. Assay used: immunoSEQ multiplex PCR; TCRdb lists only in-frame clones, some missing. The sample includes about 21,000 clones, roughly 79% of them seen just once. Material: CD4+ T cells from PBMCs, cultured in vitro. These receptors all stem from a human donor in good health. The CDR3 runs from the conserved cysteine through the conserved F or W. Fields, in order: V gene, CDR3 protein.

v_call: TRBV4-1; cdr3_aa: CASSQEKDNEYTEAFF
v_call: TRBV24-1; cdr3_aa: CGRGGHEQFF
v_call: TRBV28; cdr3_aa: CASSLTGGGYNEQFF
v_call: TRBV5-1; cdr3_aa: CASSLERRGGYNEQFF
v_call: TRBV7-9; cdr3_aa: CASSQLVSIYEQYF
v_call: TRBV5-8; cdr3_aa: CASSYPGLVNQPQHF
v_call: TRBV2; cdr3_aa: CASMGQFYEQYF
v_call: TRBV23-1; cdr3_aa: CASSQYASALCEQYF
v_call: TRBV19; cdr3_aa: CASSKFQGVSEAFF
v_call: TRBV3-1/TRBV3-2; cdr3_aa: CASSRQQGAGQETQYF
v_call: TRBV28; cdr3_aa: CASRGTGPNTEAFF
v_call: TRBV24-1; cdr3_aa: CATSPGQEYGYTF
v_call: TRBV6-5; cdr3_aa: CASSYSLNQPQHF
v_call: TRBV11-2; cdr3_aa: CASTREVGRIGYTF
v_call: TRBV19; cdr3_aa: CASSIGGRTNTGELFF
v_call: TRBV24-1; cdr3_aa: CATSDLRQGYYTQYF
v_call: TRBV10-2; cdr3_aa: CASSNPGQGLSYEQYF
v_call: TRBV12-5; cdr3_aa: CASGSAYDTRPTQHF
v_call: TRBV3-1/TRBV3-2; cdr3_aa: CASTGTHAYNEQFF
v_call: TRBV28; cdr3_aa: CASSLTGRTDTQYF
v_call: TRBV2; cdr3_aa: CASIASHSGNQPQHF